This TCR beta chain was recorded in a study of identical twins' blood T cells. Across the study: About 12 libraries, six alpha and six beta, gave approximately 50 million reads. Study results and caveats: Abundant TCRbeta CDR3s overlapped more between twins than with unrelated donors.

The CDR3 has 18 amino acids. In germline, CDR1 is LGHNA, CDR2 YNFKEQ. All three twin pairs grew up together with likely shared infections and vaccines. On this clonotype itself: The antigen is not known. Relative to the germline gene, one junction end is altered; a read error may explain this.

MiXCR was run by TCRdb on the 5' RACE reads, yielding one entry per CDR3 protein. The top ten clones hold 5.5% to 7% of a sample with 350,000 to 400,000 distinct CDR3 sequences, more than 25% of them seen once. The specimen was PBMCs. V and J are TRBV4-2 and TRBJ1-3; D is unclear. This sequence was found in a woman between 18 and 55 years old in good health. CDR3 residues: CASSQESQRVRSGNTVYF. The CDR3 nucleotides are TGTGCCAGCAGCCAAGAATCCCAGAGGGTCCGCTCTGGAAACACCGTATATTTT.